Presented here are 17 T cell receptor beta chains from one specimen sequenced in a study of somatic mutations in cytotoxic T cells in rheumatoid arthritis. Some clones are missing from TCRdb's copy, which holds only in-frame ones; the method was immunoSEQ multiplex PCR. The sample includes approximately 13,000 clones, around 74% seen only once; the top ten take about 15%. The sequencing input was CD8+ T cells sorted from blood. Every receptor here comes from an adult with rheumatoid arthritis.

In DNA, the CDR3 is TGTGCCAGCAGTGAACGGGGGGGGGAGCGGAATCAGCCCCAGCATTTT. This sequence encodes CASSERGGERNQPQHF. The chain couples TRBV6-1 to TRBJ1-5; D is possibly TRBD1 (5 bases). Germline-derived CDR1 and CDR2 are MNHNS and SASEGT. Trimming cost V 2 bases and J 4 bases, with 15 bases left between them. The CDR3 covers 16 residues.

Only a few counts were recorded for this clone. Here the CDR3 reads CASSLTGVNEQYV. In nucleotides, the CDR3 is TGTGCCAGCAGTTTGACAGGGGTCAACGAGCAGTACGTC. This chain links TRBV28 with TRBJ2-7; 8 positions match TRBD1. Germline loops: CDR1 MDHEN, CDR2 SYDVKM. V shed 3 bases, J shed 5 bases, and the junction held 3 bases outside the gene matches. This CDR3 is 13 amino acids long.

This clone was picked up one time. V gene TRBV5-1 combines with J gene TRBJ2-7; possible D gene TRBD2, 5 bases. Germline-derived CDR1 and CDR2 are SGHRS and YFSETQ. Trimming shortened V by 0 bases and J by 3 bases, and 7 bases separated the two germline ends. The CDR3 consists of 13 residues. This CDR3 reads CASSLGAGYEQYF. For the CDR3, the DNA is TGCGCCAGCAGCTTGGGGGCGGGCTACGAGCAGTACTTC.

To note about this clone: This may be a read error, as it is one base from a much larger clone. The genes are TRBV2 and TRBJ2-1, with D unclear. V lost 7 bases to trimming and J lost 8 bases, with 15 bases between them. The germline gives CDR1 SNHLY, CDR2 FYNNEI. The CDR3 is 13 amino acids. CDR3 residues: CASIGWSVDEQFF. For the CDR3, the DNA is TGTGCCAGCATCGGGTGGTCGGTCGATGAGCAGTTCTTC.

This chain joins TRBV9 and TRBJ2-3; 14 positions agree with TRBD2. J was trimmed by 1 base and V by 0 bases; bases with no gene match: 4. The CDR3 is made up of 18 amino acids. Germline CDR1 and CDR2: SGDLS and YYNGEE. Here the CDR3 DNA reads TGTGCCAGCAGCGTAGTTGGGGGACTAGCGGGGGGCACAGATACGCAGTATTTT. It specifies CASSVVGGLAGGTDTQYF.

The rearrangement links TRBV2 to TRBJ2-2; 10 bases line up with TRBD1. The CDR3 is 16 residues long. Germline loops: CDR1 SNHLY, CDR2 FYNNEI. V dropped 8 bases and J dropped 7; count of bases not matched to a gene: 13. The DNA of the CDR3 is TGTGCCAGCCGCCGGGACAGGGGTTTTGCATTCGGGGAGCTGTTTTTT. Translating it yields CASRRDRGFAFGELFF. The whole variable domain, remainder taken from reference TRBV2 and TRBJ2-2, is EPEVTQTPSHQVTQMGQEVILRCVPISNHLYFYWYRQILGQKVEFLVSFYNNEISEKSEIFDDQFSVERPDGSNFTLKIRSTKLEDSAMYFCASRRDRGFAFGELFFGEGSRLTVL.

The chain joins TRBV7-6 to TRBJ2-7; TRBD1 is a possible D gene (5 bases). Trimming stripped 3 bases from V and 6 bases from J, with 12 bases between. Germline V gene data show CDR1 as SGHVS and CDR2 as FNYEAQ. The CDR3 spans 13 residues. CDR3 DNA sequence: TGTGCCAGCAGCTTCGGGTCCCAGGGCGAGCAGTACTTC. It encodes CASSFGSQGEQYF.

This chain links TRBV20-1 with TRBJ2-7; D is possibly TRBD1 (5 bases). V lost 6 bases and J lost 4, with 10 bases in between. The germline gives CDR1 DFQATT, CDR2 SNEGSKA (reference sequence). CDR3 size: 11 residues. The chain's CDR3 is CSAVGEYEQYF. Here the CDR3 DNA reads TGCAGTGCAGTAGGGGAATACGAGCAGTACTTC.

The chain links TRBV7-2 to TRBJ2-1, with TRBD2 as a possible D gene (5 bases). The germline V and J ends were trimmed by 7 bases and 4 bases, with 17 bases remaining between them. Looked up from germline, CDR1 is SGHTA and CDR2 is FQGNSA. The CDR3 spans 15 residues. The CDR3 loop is CASTHLTGFYNEQFF. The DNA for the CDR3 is TGTGCCAGCACCCATTTAACGGGGTTTTACAATGAGCAGTTCTTC.

The CDR3 nucleotides read TGCGCCAGCAGTTCGACAGGGGGAAAAACCGGGGAGCTGTTTTTT. It codes for CASSSTGGKTGELFF. This chain links TRBV10-1 with TRBJ2-2, with 9 nucleotides matching TRBD1. Trimming at V came to 5 bases and at J to 5 bases, leaving 6 bases not matched to a gene. The CDR3 totals 15 residues. Germline-derived CDR1 and CDR2 are WNHNN and SYGVQD (reference sequence).

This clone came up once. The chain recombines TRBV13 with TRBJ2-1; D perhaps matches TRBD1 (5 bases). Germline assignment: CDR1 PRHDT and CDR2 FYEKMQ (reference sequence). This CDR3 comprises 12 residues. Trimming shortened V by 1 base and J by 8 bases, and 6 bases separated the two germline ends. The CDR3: CASSLEGDEQFF. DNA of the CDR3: TGTGCCAGCAGCTTAGAAGGGGATGAGCAGTTCTTC.

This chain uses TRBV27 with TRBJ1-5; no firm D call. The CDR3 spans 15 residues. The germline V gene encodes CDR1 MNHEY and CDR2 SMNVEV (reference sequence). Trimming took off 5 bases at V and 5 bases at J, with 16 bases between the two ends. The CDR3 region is CASSLRGNPDQPQHF. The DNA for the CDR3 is TGTGCCAGCAGTCTCCGTGGGAATCCAGATCAGCCCCAGCATTTT.

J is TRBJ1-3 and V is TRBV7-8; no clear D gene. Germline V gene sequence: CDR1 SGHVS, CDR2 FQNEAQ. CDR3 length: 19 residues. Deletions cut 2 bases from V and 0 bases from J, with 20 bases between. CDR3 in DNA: TGTGCCAGCAGCTTAACTTTGAATGGGTACAGAAGCTCTGGAAACACCATATATTTT. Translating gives CASSLTLNGYRSSGNTIYF.

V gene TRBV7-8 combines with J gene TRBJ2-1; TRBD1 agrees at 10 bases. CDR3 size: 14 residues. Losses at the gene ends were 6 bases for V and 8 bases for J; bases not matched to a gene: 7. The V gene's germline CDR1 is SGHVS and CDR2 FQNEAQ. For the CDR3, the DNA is TGTGCCAGCAGTCGAGGACAGGGGGAGGATGAGCAGTTCTTC. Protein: CASSRGQGEDEQFF.

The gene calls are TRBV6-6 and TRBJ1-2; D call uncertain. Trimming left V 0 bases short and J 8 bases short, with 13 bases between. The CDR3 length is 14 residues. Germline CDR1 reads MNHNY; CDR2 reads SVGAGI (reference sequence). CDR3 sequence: CASSYSWGMEGYTF. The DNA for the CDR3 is TGTGCCAGCAGTTACTCTTGGGGAATGGAGGGCTACACCTTC.

CDR3 sequence (DNA): TGCGCCAGCAGTCCAGGGATGAACACTGAAGCTTTCTTT. Translating gives CASSPGMNTEAFF. This chain connects TRBV10-2 to TRBJ1-1; D possibly corresponds to TRBD1 (5 bases). The CDR3 length is 13 residues. Germline-derived CDR1 and CDR2 are WSHSY and SAAADI. The V and J ends lost 5 bases and 0 bases respectively, with 7 bases between them.

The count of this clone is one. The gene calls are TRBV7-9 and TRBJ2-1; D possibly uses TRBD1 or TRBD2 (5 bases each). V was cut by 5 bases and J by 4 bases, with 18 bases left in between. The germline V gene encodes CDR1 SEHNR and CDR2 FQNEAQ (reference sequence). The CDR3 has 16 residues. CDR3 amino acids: CASSPKDGTGYNEQFF. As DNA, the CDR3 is TGTGCCAGCAGCCCGAAGGACGGGACGGGGTACAATGAGCAGTTCTTC.